This T cell receptor beta chain was recovered during a study of cytomegalovirus exposure and HLA in healthy donors. Study-wide results and limits: In a later analysis, the majority of CMV-associated beta chains seemingly showed HLA restriction. The likely explanation for a cluster of highly shared sequence variants was sequencing artifact. A later analysis found common viral pathogens apparently linked to several of the most significant clusters.

As regards this clone: Its antigen is unknown.

The PCR had 60 Vbeta and 13 Jbeta primers. TCRdb's table, derived via immunoSEQ multiplex PCR, lists solely in-frame clones and lacks some. The sample includes some 96,000 clones, 75% to 80% of them seen just once. From germline, CDR1 is SGHRS and CDR2 YFSETQ. Trimming removed 4 bases at V and 2 bases at J, with 3 bases between. The CDR3 spans 11 residues. The rearrangement joins TRBV5-1 to TRBJ1-1; D is ambiguous. The sequenced material came from PBMCs. This clonotype was sampled from a female donor in good health and CMV-seronegative. CDR3 in DNA: TGCGCCAGCAGCCTCAACACTGAAGCTTTCTTT. Amino acid sequence: CASSLNTEAFF.